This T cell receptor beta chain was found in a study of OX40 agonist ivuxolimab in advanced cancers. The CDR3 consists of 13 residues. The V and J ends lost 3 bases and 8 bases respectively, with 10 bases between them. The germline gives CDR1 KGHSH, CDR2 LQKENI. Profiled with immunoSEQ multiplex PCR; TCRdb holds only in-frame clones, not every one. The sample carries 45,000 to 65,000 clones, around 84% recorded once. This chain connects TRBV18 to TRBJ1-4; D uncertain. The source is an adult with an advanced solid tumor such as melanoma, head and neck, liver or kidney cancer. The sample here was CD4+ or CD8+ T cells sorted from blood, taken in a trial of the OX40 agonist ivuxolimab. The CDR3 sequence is CASSPAREEKLFF. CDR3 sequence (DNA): TGTGCCAGCTCACCCGCGAGGGAAGAAAAACTGTTTTTT.